This TCR beta chain is drawn from a study of beta chain features in type 1 diabetes. Averaging roughly 100 mL, one heparinised blood draw was given by each donor. Whole-study findings and limits: For type 1 diabetes patients, VDJ junctions showed fewer insertions and more deletions. Here, the possible influence of HLA type (on TCRB rearrangement) remained unresolved.

Sequenced material consisted of expressed TCRB transcripts (all of the isolated RNA was reverse transcribed). Profiling relied on immunoSEQ multiplex PCR, and the TCRdb table lists in-frame clones only, not all of them. The data show approximately 140,000 clones, over 8% seen once. The ends were cut back, 5 bases at V and 1 base at J, with 3 bases in the middle. CDR3 size: 13 residues. CDR1 is MNHEY, CDR2 SVGAGI, per germline. The table lists this clone with a few counts. Its antigen is not identified. This chain uses TRBV6-5 with TRBJ2-6; D call uncertain. The sample was central memory CD4+ T cells from blood. This sequence was found in a woman aged 35 to 49 in good health. CDR3 loop: CASSESGANVLTF. The CDR3 nucleotides read TGTGCCAGCAGTGAGTCTGGGGCCAACGTCCTGACTTTC.